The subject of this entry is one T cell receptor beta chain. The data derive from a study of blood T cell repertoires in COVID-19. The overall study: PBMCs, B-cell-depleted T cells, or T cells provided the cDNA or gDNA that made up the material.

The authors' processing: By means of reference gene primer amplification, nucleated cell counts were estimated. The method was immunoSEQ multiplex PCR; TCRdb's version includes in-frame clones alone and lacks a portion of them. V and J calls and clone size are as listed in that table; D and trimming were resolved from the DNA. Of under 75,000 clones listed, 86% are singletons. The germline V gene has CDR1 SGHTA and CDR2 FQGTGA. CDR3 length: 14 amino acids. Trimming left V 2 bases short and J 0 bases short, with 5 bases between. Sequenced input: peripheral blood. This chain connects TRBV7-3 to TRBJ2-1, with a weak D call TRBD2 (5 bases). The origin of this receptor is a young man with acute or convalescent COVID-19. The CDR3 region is CASSLEGSYNEQFF. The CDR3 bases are TGTGCCAGCAGCTTAGAGGGCTCCTACAATGAGCAGTTCTTC.